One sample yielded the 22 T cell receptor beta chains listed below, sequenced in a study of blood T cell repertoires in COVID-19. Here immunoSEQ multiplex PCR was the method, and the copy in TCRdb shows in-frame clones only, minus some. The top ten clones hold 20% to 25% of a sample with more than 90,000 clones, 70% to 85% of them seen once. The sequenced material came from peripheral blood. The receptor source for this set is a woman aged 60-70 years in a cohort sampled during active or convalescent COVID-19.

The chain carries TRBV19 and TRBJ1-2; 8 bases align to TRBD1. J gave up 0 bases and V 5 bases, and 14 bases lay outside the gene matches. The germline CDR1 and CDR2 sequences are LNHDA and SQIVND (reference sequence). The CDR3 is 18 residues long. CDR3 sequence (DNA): TGTGCCAGTAGTCCCCGGTCCGGGACAGGAAGCTCTAACTATGGCTACACCTTC. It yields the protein CASSPRSGTGSSNYGYTF.

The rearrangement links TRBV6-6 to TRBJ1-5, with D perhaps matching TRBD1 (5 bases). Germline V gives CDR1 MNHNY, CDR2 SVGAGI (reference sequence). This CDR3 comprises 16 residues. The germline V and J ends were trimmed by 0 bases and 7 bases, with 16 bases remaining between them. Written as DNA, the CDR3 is TGTGCCAGCAGTTACTCTGACAGCTCCCTTGGGCAGCCCCAGCATTTT. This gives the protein CASSYSDSSLGQPQHF.

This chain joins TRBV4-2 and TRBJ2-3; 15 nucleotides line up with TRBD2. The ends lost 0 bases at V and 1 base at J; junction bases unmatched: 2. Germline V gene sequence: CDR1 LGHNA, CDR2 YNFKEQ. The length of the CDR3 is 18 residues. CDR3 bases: TGTGCCAGCAGCCAAGATGGACTAGCGGGGGGGGGCACAGATACGCAGTATTTT. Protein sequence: CASSQDGLAGGGTDTQYF.

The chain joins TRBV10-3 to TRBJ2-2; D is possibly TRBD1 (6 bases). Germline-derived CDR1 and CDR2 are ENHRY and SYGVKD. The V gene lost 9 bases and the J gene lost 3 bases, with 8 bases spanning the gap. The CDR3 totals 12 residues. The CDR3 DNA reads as TGTGCCATAACAGGGTACACCGGGGAGCTGTTTTTT. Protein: CAITGYTGELFF.

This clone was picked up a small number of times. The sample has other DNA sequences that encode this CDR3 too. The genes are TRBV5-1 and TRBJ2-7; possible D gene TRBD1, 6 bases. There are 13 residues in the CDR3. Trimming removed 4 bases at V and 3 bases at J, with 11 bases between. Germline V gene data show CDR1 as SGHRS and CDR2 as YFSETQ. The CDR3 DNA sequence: TGCGCCAGCAGCCTGACAGGAGACTACGAGCAGTACTTC. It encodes CASSLTGDYEQYF.

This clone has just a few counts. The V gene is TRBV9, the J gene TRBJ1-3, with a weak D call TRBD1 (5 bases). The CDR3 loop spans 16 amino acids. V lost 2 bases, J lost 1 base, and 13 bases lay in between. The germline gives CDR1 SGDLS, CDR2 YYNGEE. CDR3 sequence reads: CASSVDLTGSGNTIYF. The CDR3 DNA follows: TGTGCCAGCAGCGTGGATCTTACAGGTTCTGGAAACACCATATATTTT.

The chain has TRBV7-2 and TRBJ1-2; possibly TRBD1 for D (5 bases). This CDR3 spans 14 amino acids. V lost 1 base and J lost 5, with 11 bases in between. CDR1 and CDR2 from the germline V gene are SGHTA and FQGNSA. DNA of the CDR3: TGTGCCAGCAGCTTAGAGCGACAGACTTATGGCTACACCTTC. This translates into CASSLERQTYGYTF.

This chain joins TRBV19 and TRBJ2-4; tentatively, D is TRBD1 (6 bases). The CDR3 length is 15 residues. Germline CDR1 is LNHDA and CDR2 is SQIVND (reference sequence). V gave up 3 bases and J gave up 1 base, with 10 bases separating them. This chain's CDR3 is CASSISGVAKNIQYF. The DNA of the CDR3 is TGTGCCAGTAGTATCTCAGGGGTGGCCAAAAACATTCAGTACTTC.

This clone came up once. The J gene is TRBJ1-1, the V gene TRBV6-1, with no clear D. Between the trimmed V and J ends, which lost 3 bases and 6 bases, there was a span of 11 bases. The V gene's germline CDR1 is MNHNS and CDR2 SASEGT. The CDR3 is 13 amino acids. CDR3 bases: TGTGCCAGCAGTGAGCCACGCTACCCTGAAGCTTTCTTT. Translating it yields CASSEPRYPEAFF.

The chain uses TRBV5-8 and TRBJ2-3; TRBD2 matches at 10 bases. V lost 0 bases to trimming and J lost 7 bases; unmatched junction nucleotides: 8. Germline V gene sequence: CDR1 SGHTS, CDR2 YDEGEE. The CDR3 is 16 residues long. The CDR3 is CASSLASGLARNTQYF. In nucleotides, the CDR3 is TGTGCCAGCAGCTTGGCCTCGGGACTAGCGAGAAATACGCAGTATTTT.

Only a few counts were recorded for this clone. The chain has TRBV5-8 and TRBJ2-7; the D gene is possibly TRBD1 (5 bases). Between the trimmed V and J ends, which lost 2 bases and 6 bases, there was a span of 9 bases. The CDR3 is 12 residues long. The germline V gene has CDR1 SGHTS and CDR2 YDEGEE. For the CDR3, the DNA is TGTGCCAGCAGCTTTAGGGGATCCGAGCAGTACTTC. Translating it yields CASSFRGSEQYF.

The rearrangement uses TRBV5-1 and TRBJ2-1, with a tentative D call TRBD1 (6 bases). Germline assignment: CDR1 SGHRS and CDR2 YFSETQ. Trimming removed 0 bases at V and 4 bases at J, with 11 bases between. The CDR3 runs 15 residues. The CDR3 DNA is TGCGCCAGCAGCTTGGGCTGGGGGCAATACAATGAGCAGTTCTTC. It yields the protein CASSLGWGQYNEQFF.

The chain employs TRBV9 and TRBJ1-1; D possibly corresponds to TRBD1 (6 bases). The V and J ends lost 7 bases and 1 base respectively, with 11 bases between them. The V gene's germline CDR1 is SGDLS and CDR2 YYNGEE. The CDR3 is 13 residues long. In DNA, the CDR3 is TGTGCCAGCGGGTGGGACAAGAACACTGAAGCTTTCTTT. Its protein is CASGWDKNTEAFF.

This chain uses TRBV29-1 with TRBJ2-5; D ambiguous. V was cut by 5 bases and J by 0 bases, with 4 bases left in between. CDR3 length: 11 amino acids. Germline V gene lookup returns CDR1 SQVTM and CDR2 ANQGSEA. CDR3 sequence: CSVRYQETQYF. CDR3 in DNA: TGCAGCGTTCGGTACCAAGAGACCCAGTACTTC.

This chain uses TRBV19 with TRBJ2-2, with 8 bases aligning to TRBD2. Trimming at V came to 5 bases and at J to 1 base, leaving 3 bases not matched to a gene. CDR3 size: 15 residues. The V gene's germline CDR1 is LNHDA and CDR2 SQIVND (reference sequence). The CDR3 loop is CASSPSGGNTGELFF. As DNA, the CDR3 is TGTGCCAGTAGTCCCAGCGGGGGGAACACCGGGGAGCTGTTTTTT.

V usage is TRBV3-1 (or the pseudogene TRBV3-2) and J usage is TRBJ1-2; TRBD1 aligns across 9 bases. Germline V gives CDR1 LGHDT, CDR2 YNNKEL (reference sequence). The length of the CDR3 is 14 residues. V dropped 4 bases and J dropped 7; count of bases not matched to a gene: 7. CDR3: CASSPTGGAGGYTF. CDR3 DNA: TGTGCCAGCAGCCCAACAGGGGGCGCGGGTGGCTACACCTTC.

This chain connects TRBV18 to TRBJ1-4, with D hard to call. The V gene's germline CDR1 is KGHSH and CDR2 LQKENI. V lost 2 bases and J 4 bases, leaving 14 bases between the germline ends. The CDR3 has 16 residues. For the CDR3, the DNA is TGTGCCAGCTCACCAGGGTGGAGACCGTATAATGAAAAACTGTTTTTT. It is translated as CASSPGWRPYNEKLFF.

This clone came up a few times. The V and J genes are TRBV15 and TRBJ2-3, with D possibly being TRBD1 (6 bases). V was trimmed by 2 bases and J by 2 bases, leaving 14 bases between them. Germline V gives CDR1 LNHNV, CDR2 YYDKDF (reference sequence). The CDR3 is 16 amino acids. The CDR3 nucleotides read TGTGCCACCAGCAGACAGGGGACCATGGACACAGATACGCAGTATTTT. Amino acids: CATSRQGTMDTDTQYF.

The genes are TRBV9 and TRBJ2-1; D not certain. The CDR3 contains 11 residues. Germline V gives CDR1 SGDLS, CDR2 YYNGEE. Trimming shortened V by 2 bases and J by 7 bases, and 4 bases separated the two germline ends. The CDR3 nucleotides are TGTGCCAGCAGCGTGCAGAATGAGCAGTTCTTC. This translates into CASSVQNEQFF.

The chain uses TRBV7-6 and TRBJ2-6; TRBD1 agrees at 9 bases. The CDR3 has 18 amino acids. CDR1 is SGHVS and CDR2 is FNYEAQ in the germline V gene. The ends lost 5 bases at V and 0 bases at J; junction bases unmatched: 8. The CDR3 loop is CASSLPLTGGSGANVLTF. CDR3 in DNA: TGTGCCAGCAGCCTTCCTTTGACAGGGGGCTCTGGGGCCAACGTCCTGACTTTC.

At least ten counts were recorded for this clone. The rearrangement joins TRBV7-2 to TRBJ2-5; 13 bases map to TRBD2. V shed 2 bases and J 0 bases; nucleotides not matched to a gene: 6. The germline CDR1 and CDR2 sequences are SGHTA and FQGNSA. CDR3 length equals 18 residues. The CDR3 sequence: CASSLRLAGGSYQETQYF. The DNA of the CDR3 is TGTGCCAGCAGCTTACGACTAGCGGGGGGCTCGTACCAAGAGACCCAGTACTTC.

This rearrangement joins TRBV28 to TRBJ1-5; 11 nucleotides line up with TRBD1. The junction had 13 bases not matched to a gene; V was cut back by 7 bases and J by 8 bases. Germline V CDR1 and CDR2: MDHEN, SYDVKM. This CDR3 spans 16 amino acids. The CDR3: CASKKTGTGGIKPQHF. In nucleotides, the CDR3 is TGTGCCAGCAAAAAAACCGGGACAGGGGGTATCAAGCCCCAGCATTTT.